This T cell receptor (beta chain) comes out of a study of control samples from healthy donors and cancer patients. This CDR3 has 17 amino acids. The germline gives CDR1 SGHRS, CDR2 YFSETQ. V was shortened by 1 base and J by 4 bases, with 20 bases between the two germline ends. Generated by immunoSEQ multiplex PCR, the TCRdb table keeps only in-frame clones and is missing some. The repertoire holds about 160,000 clones, with 70% to 90% as singletons. This sequence joins TRBV5-1 and TRBJ1-2; a weak D match, TRBD1 (6 bases). Specimen: blood. This receptor was taken from a man aged 30-40 years in good health. CDR3 sequence (DNA): TGCGCCAGCAGCTTGCGAGGGGGGGTCGGGGGCAGCTATGGCTACACCTTC. This encodes CASSLRGGVGGSYGYTF.